A single sample gave rise to the 30 T cell receptor beta chains below, sequenced in a study of beta chain features in type 1 diabetes. Of the isolated RNA, all was reverse transcribed, and so the sequenced material was expressed TCRB transcripts. Here immunoSEQ multiplex PCR was the method, and the copy in TCRdb shows in-frame clones only, minus some. The sample shows 200,000 to 250,000 clones, 11% to 15% of them seen only once. The specimen was naive CD4+ T cells from blood. The source of these receptors is a woman aged 40 to 55 in good health.

The gene calls are TRBV18 and TRBJ2-6; tentatively, D is TRBD1 (6 bases). This CDR3 region has 19 residues. CDR1 is KGHSH and CDR2 is LQKENI in the germline V gene. The V and J ends lost 4 bases and 0 bases respectively, with 19 bases between them. This CDR3 is CASSLIGQNGGSGANVLTF. As DNA, the CDR3 is TGTGCCAGCTCACTGATAGGACAGAATGGAGGCTCTGGGGCCAACGTCCTGACTTTC.

This clone was seen a handful of times. V is TRBV5-4 and J is TRBJ2-3, with TRBD2 identical over 14 bases. The V segment lost 4 bases and the J segment 4 bases; nucleotides outside the gene matches: 8. CDR1 is SGHNT and CDR2 is YYREEE in the germline V gene (reference sequence). This CDR3 has 17 amino acids. The CDR3 DNA sequence: TGTGCCAGCAGCGGGACTAGCGGGGGCTTAGCAGCAGATACGCAGTATTTT. This translates into CASSGTSGGLAADTQYF.

This rearrangement joins TRBV10-3 to TRBJ1-5; D gene unclear. The length of the CDR3 is 14 residues. The V end lost 4 bases, the J end lost 2 bases, and 9 bases lay between the germline ends. Germline-derived CDR1 and CDR2 are ENHRY and SYGVKD. This CDR3 reads CAISGEVGNQPQHF. DNA of the CDR3: TGTGCCATCAGTGGGGAGGTGGGCAATCAGCCCCAGCATTTT.

This clone was counted between two and nine times. The chain has TRBV2 and TRBJ2-1, with 7 bases that match TRBD1. The CDR3 runs 17 residues. The germline V gene has CDR1 SNHLY and CDR2 FYNNEI. The V segment lost 6 bases and the J segment 5 bases; nucleotides outside the gene matches: 16. CDR3 loop: CASSQGVIAGPNNEQFF. CDR3 in DNA: TGTGCCAGCAGCCAGGGGGTTATTGCTGGTCCTAACAATGAGCAGTTCTTC.

The chain combines TRBV5-6 with TRBJ1-5; no firm D call. The V end was cut by 2 bases, the J end by 7 bases, with 10 bases between. The germline gives CDR1 SGHDT, CDR2 YYEEEE. There are 13 residues in the CDR3. The CDR3 spells CASSFERNQPQHF. The CDR3 coding sequence is TGTGCCAGCAGCTTCGAGAGGAACCAGCCCCAGCATTTT.

This rearrangement joins TRBV6-5 to TRBJ1-4; 8 bases line up with TRBD1. CDR3 length: 15 residues. Germline trimming cut 5 bases from V and 7 bases from J; bases unmatched to any gene: 9. Per germline, CDR1 MNHEY and CDR2 SVGAGI. The CDR3 sequence is CASSNRVQGGEKLFF. The CDR3 bases are TGTGCCAGCAGTAATCGAGTACAGGGGGGTGAAAAACTGTTTTTT.

J is TRBJ1-2 and V is TRBV5-1; D perhaps matches TRBD1 (5 bases). The germline V gene has CDR1 SGHRS and CDR2 YFSETQ. CDR3 length equals 14 residues. The V and J ends lost 1 base and 4 bases respectively, with 11 bases between them. CDR3 sequence: CASSLPQETYGYTF. The CDR3 DNA reads TGCGCCAGCAGCTTGCCACAGGAGACCTATGGCTACACCTTC.

This clone has only a few counts. J is TRBJ2-3 and V is TRBV13; D uncertain. There are 11 residues in the CDR3. The V gene's germline CDR1 is PRHDT and CDR2 FYEKMQ (reference sequence). V was clipped by 2 bases and J by 12 bases, with 9 bases between them. CDR3 in amino acids: CASSLRLAQYF. In nucleotides, the CDR3 is TGTGCCAGCAGCTTAAGATTGGCCCAGTATTTT.

V gene TRBV23-1 combines with J gene TRBJ2-3; TRBD1 aligns across 9 bases. TRBV23-1 carries the ORF label, with uncertain function. J gave up 2 bases and V 1 base, and 10 bases lay outside the gene matches. CDR3 length: 18 residues. CDR3 bases: TGCGCCAGCAGTCAATACCTTCGGGGGACAGGGACCACAGATACGCAGTATTTT. Its protein is CASSQYLRGTGTTDTQYF.

In nucleotides, the CDR3 is TGTGCCAGCAGCACCGACAGGGGGGGGACTGAAGCTTTCTTT. Its protein product is CASSTDRGGTEAFF. The chain couples TRBV7-2 to TRBJ1-1; 9 bases line up with TRBD1. There are 14 residues in the CDR3. The trim removed 5 bases at V and 5 bases at J, leaving 6 bases unmatched. Looked up from germline, CDR1 is SGHTA and CDR2 is FQGNSA.

The chain couples TRBV6-5 to TRBJ2-1, with 11 bases lining up with TRBD1. Trimming removed 2 bases from V and 8 bases from J; junction bases left unmatched: 5. Germline V lookup: CDR1 MNHEY, CDR2 SVGAGI. The CDR3 has 15 amino acids. CDR3 in amino acids: CASSYRDRGYDEQFF. CDR3 coding DNA: TGTGCCAGCAGTTACCGGGACAGGGGGTACGATGAGCAGTTCTTC.

The rearrangement joins TRBV2 to TRBJ2-4; TRBD2 agrees at 10 bases. J gave up 10 bases and V 1 base, and 19 bases lay outside the gene matches. Germline lookup yields CDR1 SNHLY and CDR2 FYNNEI. CDR3 length: 19 residues. This chain's CDR3 is CASSEEVGLAGASRGIQYF. In DNA form, the CDR3 reads TGTGCCAGCAGTGAAGAGGTCGGTCTAGCGGGGGCTTCAAGGGGAATTCAGTACTTC.

The chain employs TRBV6-5 and TRBJ1-1; 7 nucleotides align to TRBD1. The germline V gene encodes CDR1 MNHEY and CDR2 SVGAGI. The CDR3 is 15 residues long. J lost 7 bases, V lost 2 bases, and 10 bases had no gene match. The CDR3 nucleotides read TGTGCCAGCAGTTACCAGGGCAGGGGGATGGGTGAAGCTTTCTTT. Residues: CASSYQGRGMGEAFF.

In its sample, this clone was seen many times. V usage is TRBV19 and J usage is TRBJ2-7, with TRBD1 matching 9 bases. Trimming cost V 6 bases and J 3 bases; bases outside gene matches: 3. The CDR3 consists of 13 residues. CDR1 LNHDA and CDR2 SQIVND come from the germline V gene (reference sequence). The CDR3 sequence: CASSRDRVYEQYF. The CDR3 bases are TGTGCCAGTAGCCGGGACAGGGTCTACGAGCAGTACTTC.

The chain is built from TRBV9 and TRBJ2-5, with 10 positions matching TRBD2. CDR1 and CDR2 from the germline V gene are SGDLS and YYNGEE. The CDR3 runs 16 residues. With 0 bases clipped from V and 5 bases from J, the junction kept 7 bases outside the gene matches. CDR3 bases: TGTGCCAGCAGCGTAGGGTGGAGCGGGGGGGCTGAGACCCAGTACTTC. Translation gives CASSVGWSGGAETQYF.

In its sample, this clone was seen a few times. This chain uses TRBV5-1 with TRBJ2-7; D is undetermined. Germline V gene data show CDR1 as SGHRS and CDR2 as YFSETQ. Trimming cost V 0 bases and J 6 bases, with 10 bases left between them. CDR3 size: 13 residues. CDR3 nucleotide sequence: TGCGCCAGCAGCTTGGGTACCCCGCGCGAGCAGTACTTC. Encoded protein: CASSLGTPREQYF.

This clone was counted between two and nine times. The rearrangement joins TRBV7-9 to TRBJ2-2; 8 bases align to TRBD2. The CDR3 covers 17 residues. J gave up 6 bases and V 4 bases, and 13 bases lay outside the gene matches. In germline, CDR1 is SEHNR, CDR2 FQNEAQ (reference sequence). The CDR3 nucleotides read TGTGCCAGCAGCTGGCGGCGGGACGGGGGGGCCTCCGGGGAGCTGTTTTTT. This codes for CASSWRRDGGASGELFF.

This sequence joins TRBV9 and TRBJ1-2, with D possibly matching TRBD1 (5 bases). Trimming took off 4 bases at V and 2 bases at J, with 9 bases between the two ends. This CDR3 has 13 residues. Per germline, CDR1 SGDLS and CDR2 YYNGEE. The CDR3 bases are TGTGCCAGCAGCCTGAGACAGAACTATGGCTACACCTTC. Protein sequence: CASSLRQNYGYTF.

This clone appeared a few times. This chain uses TRBV25-1 with TRBJ2-7; 8 nucleotides match TRBD2. CDR1 MGHDK and CDR2 SYGVNS come from the germline V gene. The CDR3 extends over 14 amino acids. With 8 bases clipped from V and 5 bases from J, the junction kept 11 bases outside the gene matches. Here the CDR3 DNA reads TGTGCCAGCGCCAACCCCGGGACTAGAAACGAGCAGTACTTC. Encoded protein: CASANPGTRNEQYF.

The gene calls are TRBV6-5 and TRBJ2-1; tentative D call: TRBD1 (7 bases). V gave up 9 bases and J gave up 9 bases, with 24 bases separating them. Germline V CDR1 and CDR2: MNHEY, SVGAGI. This CDR3 is 15 amino acids long. CDR3 in DNA: TGTGCCAGTTCAGGCCGAGGGCAGGGGGGAGTTGAGCAGTTCTTC. Protein sequence: CASSGRGQGGVEQFF.

The chain joins TRBV5-6 to TRBJ1-5, with 8 nucleotides matching TRBD1. Germline CDR1 SGHDT, CDR2 YYEEEE. J was trimmed by 4 bases and V by 0 bases; bases with no gene match: 3. This CDR3 contains 15 residues. As DNA, the CDR3 is TGTGCCAGCAGCTTGGCAAGGACAGGGAATCAGCCCCAGCATTTT. The encoded protein is CASSLARTGNQPQHF.

This clone showed up just a few times. The CDR3, as DNA: TGTGCCAGCAGTTCCCCCACGCGGAACACTGAAGCTTTCTTT. Translating it yields CASSSPTRNTEAFF. The rearrangement joins TRBV27 to TRBJ1-1; no clear D. Trimming took 4 bases from V and 1 from J, leaving 10 bases between them. The CDR3 has 14 amino acids. Germline CDR1 is MNHEY and CDR2 is SMNVEV (reference sequence).

The CDR3 nucleotides read TGTGCCAGCAGCTTCAGGTCCACTAATGAAAAACTGTTTTTT. This translates into CASSFRSTNEKLFF. The chain links TRBV5-6 to TRBJ1-4; D unresolved. The germline gives CDR1 SGHDT, CDR2 YYEEEE. The ends were cut back, 2 bases at V and 2 bases at J, with 7 bases in the middle. CDR3 length: 14 residues.

The V and J genes are TRBV29-1 and TRBJ2-1; 7 positions agree with TRBD2. V lost 7 bases and J lost 0; bases outside the gene matches: 9. Germline assignment: CDR1 SQVTM and CDR2 ANQGSEA. The CDR3 runs 15 residues. The CDR3 reads CSAGGSLGSYNEQFF. The CDR3 DNA is TGCAGCGCGGGAGGCTCCTTGGGCTCCTACAATGAGCAGTTCTTC.

This chain links TRBV18 with TRBJ2-5, with a weak D call TRBD1 (5 bases). CDR1 KGHSH and CDR2 LQKENI come from the germline V gene. The CDR3 consists of 14 residues. Trimming removed 0 bases from V and 5 bases from J, with 10 bases in between. The CDR3 nucleotides are TGTGCCAGCTCACCACCGGCAGGGCCCGAGACCCAGTACTTC. This sequence encodes CASSPPAGPETQYF.

This clone came up a few times. This chain links TRBV29-1 with TRBJ2-1, with D unresolved. This CDR3 comprises 14 residues. Trimming left V 4 bases short and J 0 bases short, with 10 bases between. CDR1 and CDR2 (germline): SQVTM, ANQGSEA. The CDR3 coding sequence is TGCAGCGTTGTAGCTCAGTCCTCCTACAATGAGCAGTTCTTC. Protein product: CSVVAQSSYNEQFF.

The V and J genes are TRBV19 and TRBJ2-1; 9 bases match TRBD2. Germline-derived CDR1 and CDR2 are LNHDA and SQIVND (reference sequence). This CDR3 spans 14 amino acids. The J segment lost 4 bases and the V segment lost 10 bases, leaving 8 bases of the junction unmatched. The CDR3 loop is CATGTSQIYNEQFF. The CDR3 bases are TGTGCCACCGGGACTAGCCAAATTTACAATGAGCAGTTCTTC. Filled out from reference TRBV19 and TRBJ2-1, the complete variable domain reads DGGITQSPKYLFRKEGQNVTLSCEQNLNHDAMYWYRQDPGQGLRLIYYSQIVNDFQKGDIAEGYSVSREKKESFPLTVTSAQKNPTAFYLCATGTSQIYNEQFFGPGTRLTVL.

This clone occurred a few times. V is TRBV29-1 and J is TRBJ1-5; tentatively, D is TRBD1 (6 bases). In germline, CDR1 is SQVTM, CDR2 ANQGSEA. Trimming removed 4 bases from V and 3 bases from J, with 10 bases in between. The CDR3 contains 13 residues. The CDR3 DNA reads TGCAGCGTTGGTACAGGGTCCAATCAGCCCCAGCATTTT. This gives the protein CSVGTGSNQPQHF.

This chain connects TRBV10-2 to TRBJ2-3; 10 bases agree with TRBD2. The CDR3 consists of 16 residues. Germline V lookup: CDR1 WSHSY, CDR2 SAAADI. V lost 7 bases, J lost 2 bases, and 9 bases stayed unmatched. The CDR3 region has the DNA TGCGCCAGCAAGCTAGCGGGGGAATCGCCCACAGATACGCAGTATTTT. This gives the protein CASKLAGESPTDTQYF.

In regard to this clone: Other DNA variants within this sample encode the same CDR3. The V and J genes are TRBV6-6 and TRBJ2-5, with TRBD2 matching over 14 bases. Germline loops: CDR1 MNHNY, CDR2 SVGAGI (reference sequence). Trimming at V came to 5 bases and at J to 1 base, leaving 3 bases not matched to a gene. The CDR3 totals 16 residues. The CDR3 sequence: CASSLGLAGAQETQYF. CDR3 nucleotides: TGTGCCAGCAGTCTGGGACTAGCGGGGGCCCAAGAGACCCAGTACTTC.